The 14 T cell receptor beta chains in this list originate from one sample, sequenced in a study of shared clonotypes between healthy human individuals. Assay used: immunoSEQ multiplex PCR; TCRdb lists only in-frame clones, some missing. The data show 400,000 to 550,000 clones, 79% seen once. Input material: PBMCs. These receptor sequences come from a woman aged 40-49 years in good health. Some clones in this sample may be carry-over from other donors' samples.

As concerns this clone: A much bigger clone sits one base away, suggesting this may be a read error. The chain combines TRBV19 with TRBJ1-1; D possibly corresponds to TRBD1 (5 bases). This CDR3 is 13 amino acids long. CDR1 and CDR2 (germline): LNHDA, SQIVND (reference sequence). V was pared by 5 bases and J by 3 bases, with 10 bases between. The CDR3 region is CASSVIGDTEAFF. The CDR3 DNA sequence: TGTGCCAGTAGTGTCATAGGGGACACTGAAGCTTTCTTT.

The V gene is TRBV6-4, the J gene TRBJ1-5; the D gene is possibly TRBD1 (6 bases). The germline V and J ends were trimmed by 9 bases and 0 bases, with 18 bases remaining between them. CDR3 length: 16 residues. CDR1 and CDR2 (germline): MRHNA, SNTAGT. The chain's CDR3 is CARPSGGRCSNQPQHF. The CDR3 nucleotides read TGTGCCAGGCCCAGCGGGGGCAGGTGTAGCAATCAGCCCCAGCATTTT.

The chain employs TRBV5-4 and TRBJ1-4; a weak D match, TRBD1 (5 bases). V was cut by 0 bases and J by 5 bases, with 14 bases left in between. This CDR3 spans 16 amino acids. The germline CDR1 and CDR2 sequences are SGHNT and YYREEE (reference sequence). The DNA of the CDR3 is TGTGCCAGCAGCTTGGCCCCGGGGCAGGGAAATGAAAAACTGTTTTTT. Protein sequence: CASSLAPGQGNEKLFF.

This clone was seen a handful of times. The chain is built from TRBV5-1 and TRBJ2-2, with D possibly being TRBD1 (6 bases). The CDR3 runs 16 residues. Trimming took off 3 bases at V and 0 bases at J, with 12 bases between the two ends. Looked up from germline, CDR1 is SGHRS and CDR2 is YFSETQ. CDR3 region: CASSSAGTTNTGELFF. In DNA, the CDR3 is TGCGCCAGCAGCTCCGCCGGGACAACGAACACCGGGGAGCTGTTTTTT.

This chain joins TRBV6-6 and TRBJ2-1; tentative D call: TRBD1 (6 bases). V lost 7 bases to trimming and J lost 10 bases, with 14 bases between them. The germline V gene encodes CDR1 MNHNY and CDR2 SVGAGI (reference sequence). This CDR3 spans 12 amino acids. This CDR3 reads CASTLGGREQFF. The CDR3 coding sequence is TGTGCCAGCACCCTAGGGGGACGGGAGCAGTTCTTC.

This sequence joins TRBV20-1 and TRBJ2-7, with D perhaps given as TRBD1 or TRBD2 (5 bases each). Germline V gene data show CDR1 as DFQATT and CDR2 as SNEGSKA (reference sequence). The CDR3 contains 11 residues. Trimming removed 5 bases from V and 7 bases from J, with 12 bases in between. Here the CDR3 reads CSAGGRQEQYF. The DNA for the CDR3 is TGCAGTGCTGGGGGTAGACAGGAGCAGTACTTC.

The V and J genes are TRBV18 and TRBJ1-1, with D perhaps matching TRBD1 (6 bases). V was cut by 4 bases and J by 0 bases, with 12 bases left in between. The length of the CDR3 is 15 residues. Germline CDR1 KGHSH, CDR2 LQKENI. The CDR3 spells CASSRNRDMNTEAFF. CDR3 sequence (DNA): TGTGCCAGCTCACGAAACAGGGACATGAACACTGAAGCTTTCTTT.

Turning to this clone: The sample contains more than one DNA sequence encoding this CDR3. This chain joins TRBV27 and TRBJ2-5; 7 bases match TRBD2. Looked up from germline, CDR1 is MNHEY and CDR2 is SMNVEV (reference sequence). The junction had 3 bases not matched to a gene; V was cut back by 6 bases and J by 5 bases. The CDR3 is 12 amino acids. CDR3 DNA sequence: TGTGCCAGCAGCCCGCGGGGGGAGACCCAGTACTTC. Translation: CASSPRGETQYF.

The chain couples TRBV11-2 to TRBJ1-2; 10 positions match TRBD1. Germline V CDR1 and CDR2: SGHAT, FQNNGV. Trimming removed 5 bases from V and 8 bases from J; junction bases left unmatched: 8. The CDR3 has 14 amino acids. The CDR3, as DNA: TGTGCCAGCAGCATCAGACAGGGGGCGCGGGGCTACACCTTC. This encodes CASSIRQGARGYTF.

The V gene is TRBV7-2, the J gene TRBJ2-3; D is tentatively TRBD1 or TRBD2 (5 bases each). This CDR3 has 15 amino acids. Trimming shortened V by 3 bases and J by 4 bases, and 14 bases separated the two germline ends. Germline-derived CDR1 and CDR2 are SGHTA and FQGNSA. For the CDR3, the DNA is TGTGCCAGCAGCTTGGGGCAGGCGCGGGCAGATACGCAGTATTTT. It is translated as CASSLGQARADTQYF.

The chain employs TRBV30 and TRBJ1-2, with 7 bases lining up with TRBD1. V trimming: 5 bases; J trimming: 4 bases; junction bases outside the gene matches: 10. Germline V lookup: CDR1 GTSNPN, CDR2 SVGIG (reference sequence). The CDR3 covers 14 residues. This CDR3 is CAWVTGPGRYGYTF. The CDR3 bases are TGTGCCTGGGTGACAGGGCCCGGGCGCTATGGCTACACCTTC. The variable domain in full, completed from reference TRBV30 and TRBJ1-2, reads SQTIHQWPATLVQPVGSPLSLECTVEGTSNPNLYWYRQAAGRGLQLLFYSVGIGQISSEVPQNLSASRPQDRQFILSSKKLLLSDSGFYLCAWVTGPGRYGYTFGSGTRLTVV.

The rearrangement links TRBV6-5 to TRBJ1-2; TRBD1 is a possible D gene (5 bases). The CDR3 is made up of 13 amino acids. V was cut by 4 bases and J by 3 bases, with 9 bases left in between. Per the germline V gene, CDR1 is MNHEY and CDR2 is SVGAGI. In DNA, the CDR3 is TGTGCCAGCAGTTCCGGACAAGACTATGGCTACACCTTC. It is translated as CASSSGQDYGYTF.

The chain carries TRBV27 and TRBJ1-4; no firm D call. CDR3 length: 10 residues. From germline, CDR1 is MNHEY and CDR2 SMNVEV (reference sequence). V was cut by 7 bases and J by 10 bases, with 7 bases left in between. The CDR3 DNA is TGTGCCAGCAAAGAAAGAAAACTGTTTTTT. Residues: CASKERKLFF.

The chain is built from TRBV4-3 and TRBJ2-5; D not certain. CDR1 LGHNA and CDR2 YSLEER come from the germline V gene. V lost 3 bases, J lost 5 bases, and 13 bases lay in between. The CDR3 runs 14 residues. The CDR3 here is CASSHGRSGETQYF. In DNA, the CDR3 is TGCGCCAGCAGCCATGGCAGGAGTGGGGAGACCCAGTACTTC.